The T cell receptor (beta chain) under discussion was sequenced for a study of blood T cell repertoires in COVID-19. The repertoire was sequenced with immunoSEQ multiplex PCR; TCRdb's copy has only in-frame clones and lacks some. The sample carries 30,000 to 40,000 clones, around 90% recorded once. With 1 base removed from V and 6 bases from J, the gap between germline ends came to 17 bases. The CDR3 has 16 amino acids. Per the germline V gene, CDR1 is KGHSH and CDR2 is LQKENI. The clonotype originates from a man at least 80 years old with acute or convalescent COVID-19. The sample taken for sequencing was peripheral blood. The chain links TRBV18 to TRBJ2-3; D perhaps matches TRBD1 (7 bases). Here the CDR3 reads CASSPLRQGGEDTQYF. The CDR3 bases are TGTGCCAGCTCACCACTCCGACAGGGCGGGGAGGATACGCAGTATTTT.